This T cell receptor beta chain was observed in a study of OX40 agonist ivuxolimab in advanced cancers. V was pared by 0 bases and J by 3 bases, with 3 bases of the junction left unmatched. CDR1 is SGDLS, CDR2 YYNGEE, per germline. The length of the CDR3 is 14 residues. Study-wide results and caveats: There were also nonresponders showing low normalized T-cell clonal expansion. Clonal expansion was seen in CD4+ and CD8+ blood T cells by week 6 at 0.1 to 3.0 mg/kg.

As concerns this clone: As yet, its antigen is unknown.

Sequencing was performed with immunoSEQ multiplex PCR; in TCRdb, only in-frame clones are kept and a portion is missing. The profile covers roughly 49,000 clones, with roughly 85% appearing a single time and 6.5% to 9% taken by the ten largest. This chain links TRBV9 with TRBJ2-7; 7 nucleotides align to TRBD2. The sequenced sample was CD4+ or CD8+ T cells sorted from blood, obtained in a trial of the OX40 agonist ivuxolimab. The clonotype was recovered from an adult with an advanced solid tumor such as melanoma, head and neck, liver or kidney cancer. Here the CDR3 DNA reads TGTGCCAGCAGCGTAGGAGCGGGGAACTACGAGCAGTACTTC. Its translation is CASSVGAGNYEQYF.